The clone carrying this T cell receptor beta chain was found many times. The data originate from a study of molecular identifiers for immune sequencing clone quantification. V dropped 4 bases and J dropped 1; count of bases not matched to a gene: 4. This CDR3 is built from 15 residues. In germline, CDR1 is SGHDT, CDR2 YYEEEE. TCR libraries were built in bulk with a published protocol and specific TCR primers. Each CDR3 protein is one row after TCRdb ran MiXCR on the PCR reads. The data contain under 600,000 distinct CDR3 sequences, roughly 23% of them singletons. Material for sequencing was naive CD8+ T cells from blood, with Jurkat cell RNA spiked in. Subset noted: FACS-sorted CD8+CD4-CCR7+CD45RA+ naive T cells. This TCR came from a human donor in good health. Some libraries in this study had Jurkat cell RNA spiked in. The chain links TRBV5-6 to TRBJ2-1; 8 bases agree with TRBD1. The CDR3 nucleotides read TGTGCCAGCAGCCCGGACAGGGTATCCTACAATGAGCAGTTCTTC. Its protein is CASSPDRVSYNEQFF.